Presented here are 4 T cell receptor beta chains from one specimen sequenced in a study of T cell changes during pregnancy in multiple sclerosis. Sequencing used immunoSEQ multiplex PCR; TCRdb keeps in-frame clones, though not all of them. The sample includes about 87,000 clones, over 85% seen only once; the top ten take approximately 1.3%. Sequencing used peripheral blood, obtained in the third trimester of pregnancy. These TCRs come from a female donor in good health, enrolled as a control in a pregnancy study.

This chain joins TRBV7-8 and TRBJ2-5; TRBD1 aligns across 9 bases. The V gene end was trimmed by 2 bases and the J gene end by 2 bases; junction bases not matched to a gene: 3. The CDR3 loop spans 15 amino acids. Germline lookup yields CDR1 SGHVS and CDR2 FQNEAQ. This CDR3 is CASSLRQGVQETQYF. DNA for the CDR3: TGTGCCAGCAGCTTAAGACAGGGGGTTCAAGAGACCCAGTACTTC.

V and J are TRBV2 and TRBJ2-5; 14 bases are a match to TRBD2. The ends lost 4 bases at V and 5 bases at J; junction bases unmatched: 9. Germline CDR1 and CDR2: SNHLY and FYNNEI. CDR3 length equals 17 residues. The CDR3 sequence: CASSVTSGRAFKETQYF. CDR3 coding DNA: TGTGCCAGCAGTGTGACTAGCGGGAGGGCTTTCAAGGAGACCCAGTACTTC.

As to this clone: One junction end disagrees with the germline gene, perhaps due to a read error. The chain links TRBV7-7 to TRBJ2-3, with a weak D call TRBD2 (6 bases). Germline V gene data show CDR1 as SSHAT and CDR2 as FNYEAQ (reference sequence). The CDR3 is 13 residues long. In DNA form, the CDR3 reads TGTGCTAGCAGCGCTAGACTAGAAGATACGCAGTATTTT. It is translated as CASSARLEDTQYF.

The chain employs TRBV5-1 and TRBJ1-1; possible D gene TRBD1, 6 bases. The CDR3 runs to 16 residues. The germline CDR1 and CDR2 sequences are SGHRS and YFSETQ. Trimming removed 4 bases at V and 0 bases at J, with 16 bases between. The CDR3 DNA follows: TGCGCCAGCAGCATAGGACAGACTAAATTGAACACTGAAGCTTTCTTT. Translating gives CASSIGQTKLNTEAFF.